This entry describes one T cell receptor beta chain. Vbeta (60) and Jbeta (13) primers were used in the PCR. The table came from immunoSEQ multiplex PCR; TCRdb's copy has only in-frame clones and leaves some out. The sample records 150,000 to 250,000 clones, over 65% being singletons. This sample is part of a study of cytomegalovirus exposure and HLA in healthy donors. Germline CDR1 and CDR2: LGHNA and YSLEER. The CDR3 extends over 14 amino acids. Trimming at V came to 0 bases and at J to 10 bases, leaving 7 bases not matched to a gene. The donors gave bone marrow, and they were healthy. What was sequenced was PBMCs. The rearrangement uses TRBV4-3 and TRBJ2-7, with 9 positions matching TRBD2. This TCR was recovered from a boy between 2 and 10 years old in good health and CMV-seronegative. The CDR3 region is CASSQERGGGAQYF. As DNA, the CDR3 is TGCGCCAGCAGCCAAGAGCGGGGCGGGGGGGCTCAGTACTTC.